Presented here are 14 T cell receptor beta chains from one specimen sequenced in a study of molecular identifiers for immune sequencing clone quantification. TCRdb reanalysed the PCR reads using MiXCR and keeps one entry per CDR3 protein. The sample gives 600,000 to 650,000 distinct CDR3 sequences, less than 20% of which show up once; 0.7% to 1% is in the top ten. Sequencing was performed on naive CD8+ T cells from blood, with Jurkat cell RNA spiked in. Noted subset: FACS-sorted CD8+CD4-CCR7+CD45RA+ naive T cells. The receptors here all came from a human donor in good health. Some libraries in this study had Jurkat cell RNA spiked in.

In its sample, this clonotype was seen many times. CDR3 region: CSAPKGETRRGDTQYF. Here the CDR3 DNA reads TGCAGTGCCCCAAAGGGGGAGACACGCAGGGGAGATACGCAGTATTTT. The V call is TRBV20-1, the J call TRBJ2-3; perhaps TRBD1 as D (6 bases). Looked up from germline, CDR1 is DFQATT and CDR2 is SNEGSKA (reference sequence). This CDR3 has 16 amino acids. V lost 6 bases to trimming and J lost 5 bases, with 24 bases between them.

Ten or more counts support this clonotype. V is TRBV6-6 and J is TRBJ1-3, with D perhaps TRBD1 (6 bases). The CDR3 has 15 amino acids. Germline assignment: CDR1 MNHNY and CDR2 SVGAGI (reference sequence). V dropped 4 bases and J dropped 5 bases, with 15 bases sitting between them. The CDR3 sequence: CASSFEPGQRNTIYF. The CDR3 nucleotides read TGTGCCAGCAGTTTCGAACCGGGACAAAGAAACACCATATATTTT.

This clonotype has ten or more counts. The rearrangement uses TRBV19 and TRBJ2-3; a possible D gene is TRBD1 (6 bases). Trimming removed 3 bases at V and 2 bases at J, with 12 bases between. Germline V gives CDR1 LNHDA, CDR2 SQIVND (reference sequence). This CDR3 is built from 15 residues. CDR3 protein: CASSMEDRNTDTQYF. The CDR3 DNA sequence: TGTGCCAGTAGTATGGAGGACAGAAACACAGATACGCAGTATTTT.

At least ten counts were recorded for this clonotype. The rearrangement joins TRBV30 to TRBJ1-1; the D is unclear. Trimming left V 1 base short and J 4 bases short, with 10 bases between. The CDR3 runs to 13 residues. Germline-derived CDR1 and CDR2 are GTSNPN and SVGIG (reference sequence). The CDR3 region is CAWSAEVTTEAFF. The CDR3 DNA sequence: TGTGCCTGGAGTGCGGAGGTTACCACTGAAGCTTTCTTT.

This clonotype was seen many times. V gene TRBV12-3 or TRBV12-4 combines with J gene TRBJ2-5; D remains unclear. CDR3 length: 15 residues. V shed 3 bases and J shed 2 bases, with 13 bases lying between them. CDR3 sequence: CASSFEIQEQETQYF. The CDR3 DNA reads TGTGCCAGCAGTTTTGAAATTCAGGAGCAAGAGACCCAGTACTTC.

For this clonotype: With a much larger clone just one base away, this may be a read error. The chain combines TRBV30 with TRBJ2-6; D is unclear. V was cut by 2 bases and J by 2 bases, with 10 bases left in between. The CDR3 runs to 15 residues. Germline loops: CDR1 GTSNPN, CDR2 SVGIG (reference sequence). CDR3 amino acids: CAWSLNPPGANVLTF. CDR3 bases: TGTGCCTGGAGTTTAAACCCCCCTGGGGCCAACGTCCTGACTTTC.

In this sample, this clonotype turned up many times. The chain joins TRBV24-1 to TRBJ2-2; 7 bases map to TRBD1. The germline V gene encodes CDR1 KGHDR and CDR2 SFDVKD. The CDR3 is 17 amino acids. V gave up 4 bases and J gave up 5 bases; unmatched junction bases: 12. CDR3 sequence (DNA): TGTGCCACCAGTGACCCGGATTTGACAGGGAAAACCGGGGAGCTGTTTTTT. Protein: CATSDPDLTGKTGELFF.

There are many counts of this clonotype. V and J are TRBV20-1 and TRBJ2-3; D remains ambiguous. The CDR3 sequence is 12 residues long. CDR1 is DFQATT and CDR2 is SNEGSKA in the germline V gene (reference sequence). V was pared by 4 bases and J by 5 bases, with 10 bases between. The CDR3 DNA reads TGCAGTGCTATAGAAGTTGGAGATACGCAGTATTTT. Translated, it gives CSAIEVGDTQYF.

The DNA of the CDR3 is TGTGCCAGCAGCCTTCTACCCCCGGGAGCGGGAGTATTAAATGAGCAGTTCTTC. Its translation is CASSLLPPGAGVLNEQFF. The V call is TRBV3-1, the J call TRBJ2-1; 8 bases line up with TRBD2. The ends lost 4 bases at V and 7 bases at J; junction bases unmatched: 18. Per the germline V gene, CDR1 is LGHDT and CDR2 is YNNKEL (reference sequence). CDR3 length: 18 residues.

The chain combines TRBV21-1 with TRBJ2-1; the DNA was not used to check the table's D call, TRBD1. TRBV21-1 is annotated as a pseudogene. There are 18 residues in the CDR3. This chain's CDR3 is CASSKGDWGLGFEDEQFF. CDR3 DNA: TGTGCCAGCAGCAAAGGGGATTGGGGACTGGGCTTTGAGGATGAGCAGTTCTTC.

Only a few counts were recorded for this clonotype. The rearrangement links TRBV5-1 to TRBJ1-1, with 7 bases fitting TRBD1. V was pared by 5 bases and J by 0 bases, with 16 bases of the junction left unmatched. Germline CDR1 is SGHRS and CDR2 is YFSETQ. The CDR3 has 18 amino acids. CDR3 nucleotides: TGCGCCAGCAGATGCCCGGAGGGAGGGGGCCGAATGAACACTGAAGCTTTCTTT. It translates to CASRCPEGGGRMNTEAFF. The entire variable domain, with the rest obtained from reference TRBV5-1 and TRBJ1-1, is as follows: KAGVTQTPRYLIKTRGQQVTLSCSPISGHRSVSWYQQTPGQGLQFLFEYFSETQRNKGNFPGRFSGRQFSNSRSEMNVSTLELGDSALYLCASRCPEGGGRMNTEAFFGQGTRLTVV.

A note on this clonotype: Being one base from a much bigger clone, this may be a read error. The chain couples TRBV7-9 to TRBJ2-1; 12 nucleotides line up with TRBD2. In germline, CDR1 is SEHNR, CDR2 FQNEAQ (reference sequence). CDR3 length equals 16 residues. The CDR3 loop is CASRLVGLAGTNEQFF. The DNA of the CDR3 is TGTGCCAGCCGCTTAGTAGGACTAGCGGGAACGAATGAGCAGTTCTTC.

This clonotype was seen more than once but under ten times. A much larger clonotype is one base distant, so this may be a read error. The chain combines TRBV5-1 with TRBJ2-7; D may be TRBD1 or TRBD2 (5 bases each). This CDR3 has 15 amino acids. Germline V gene lookup returns CDR1 SGHRS and CDR2 YFSETQ. The DNA for the CDR3 is TGCGCCAGCATCTTGGATCCGGGGACGGACTACGAGCAGTACTTC. Translated, it gives CASILDPGTDYEQYF.

With regard to this clonotype: Possible read error: a much larger clone is one base away. J is TRBJ2-2 and V is TRBV15; weak D call: TRBD2 (6 bases). Per germline, CDR1 LNHNV and CDR2 YYDKDF (reference sequence). This CDR3 comprises 15 residues. The CDR3 DNA sequence: TGTGCCACCAGCAGAGATTACGGGATGGTCGGGGGGCTGTTTTTT. This sequence encodes CATSRDYGMVGGLFF.